One TCR beta chain is described in this entry. These data come from a study of blood T cell repertoires in COVID-19. In the study overall: The cDNA or gDNA used as material had been derived from T cells, B-cell-depleted T cells, or PBMCs.

Original methodology: Quantification of nucleated cells was approximated via reference gene primer amplification. Repertoires were generated with immunoSEQ multiplex PCR, while TCRdb's copy carries only in-frame clones and drops some. For V, J and clone size, that table is used; D and trimming come from the DNA. The sample has around 310,000 clones; about 90% are singletons. Germline CDR1 reads SEHNR; CDR2 reads FQNEAQ (reference sequence). V shed 4 bases and J 3 bases; nucleotides not matched to a gene: 9. The CDR3 consists of 16 residues. Source material: PBMCs or T cells enriched from blood (not recorded which). The clonotype originates from a woman in her twenties or thirties who had recovered from COVID-19. The genes are TRBV7-9 and TRBJ2-7; TRBD2 matches at 10 bases. The CDR3 nucleotides are TGTGCCAGCAGCTATGGACTAGCGGAGATGAGCTACGAGCAGTACTTC. Residues: CASSYGLAEMSYEQYF.